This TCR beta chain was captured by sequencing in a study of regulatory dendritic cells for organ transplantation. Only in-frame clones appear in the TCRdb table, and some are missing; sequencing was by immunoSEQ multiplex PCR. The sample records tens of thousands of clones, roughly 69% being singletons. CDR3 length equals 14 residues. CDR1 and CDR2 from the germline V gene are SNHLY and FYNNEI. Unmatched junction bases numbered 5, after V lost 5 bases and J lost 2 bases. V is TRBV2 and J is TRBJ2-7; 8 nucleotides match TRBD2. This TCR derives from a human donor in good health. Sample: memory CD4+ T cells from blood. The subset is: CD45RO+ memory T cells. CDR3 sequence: CASSSGLAPYEQYF. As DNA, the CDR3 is TGTGCCAGCAGTTCAGGACTAGCTCCCTACGAGCAGTACTTC.